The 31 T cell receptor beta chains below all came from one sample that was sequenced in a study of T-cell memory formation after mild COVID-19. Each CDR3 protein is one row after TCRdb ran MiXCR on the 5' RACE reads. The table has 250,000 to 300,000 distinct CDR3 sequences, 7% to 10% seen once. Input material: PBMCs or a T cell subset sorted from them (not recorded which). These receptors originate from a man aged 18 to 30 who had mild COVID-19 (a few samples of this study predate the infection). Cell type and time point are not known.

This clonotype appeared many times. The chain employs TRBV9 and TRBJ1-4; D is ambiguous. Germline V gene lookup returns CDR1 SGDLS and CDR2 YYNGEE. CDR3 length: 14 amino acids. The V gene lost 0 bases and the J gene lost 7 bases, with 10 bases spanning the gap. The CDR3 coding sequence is TGTGCCAGCAGCGTAGACGGAGAGCCTGAAAAACTGTTTTTT. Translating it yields CASSVDGEPEKLFF.

CDR3 residues: CSAPLKTGTTQDTQYF. CDR3 in DNA: TGCAGTGCTCCTCTCAAGACAGGGACCACACAGGATACGCAGTATTTT. The chain is built from TRBV20-1 and TRBJ2-3, with TRBD1 matching over 7 bases. Germline loops: CDR1 DFQATT, CDR2 SNEGSKA (reference sequence). The ends lost 5 bases at V and 6 bases at J; junction bases unmatched: 17. The CDR3 loop spans 16 amino acids.

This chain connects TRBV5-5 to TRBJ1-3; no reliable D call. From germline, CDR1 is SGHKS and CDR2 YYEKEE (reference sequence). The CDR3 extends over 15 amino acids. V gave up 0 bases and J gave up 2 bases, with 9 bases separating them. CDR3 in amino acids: CASSLVFRTGNTIYF. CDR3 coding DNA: TGTGCCAGCAGCTTGGTTTTCCGGACTGGAAACACCATATATTTT.

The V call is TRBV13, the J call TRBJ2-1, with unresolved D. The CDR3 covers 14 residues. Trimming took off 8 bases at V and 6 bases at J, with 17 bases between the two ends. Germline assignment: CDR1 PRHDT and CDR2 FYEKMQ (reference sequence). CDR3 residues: CASGLAIGSNEQFF. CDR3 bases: TGTGCCAGCGGGTTGGCAATTGGGTCCAATGAGCAGTTCTTC. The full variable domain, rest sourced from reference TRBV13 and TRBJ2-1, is AAGVIQSPRHLIKEKRETATLKCYPIPRHDTVYWYQQGPGQDPQFLISFYEKMQSDKGSIPDRFSAQQFSDYHSELNMSSLELGDSALYFCASGLAIGSNEQFFGPGTRLTVL.

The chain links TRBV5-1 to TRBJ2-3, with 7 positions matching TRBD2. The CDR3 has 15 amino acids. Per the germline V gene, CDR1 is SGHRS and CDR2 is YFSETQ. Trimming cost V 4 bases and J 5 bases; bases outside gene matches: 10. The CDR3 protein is CASSGFRGREDTQYF. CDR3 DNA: TGCGCCAGCAGCGGGTTTCGGGGGAGGGAAGATACGCAGTATTTT.

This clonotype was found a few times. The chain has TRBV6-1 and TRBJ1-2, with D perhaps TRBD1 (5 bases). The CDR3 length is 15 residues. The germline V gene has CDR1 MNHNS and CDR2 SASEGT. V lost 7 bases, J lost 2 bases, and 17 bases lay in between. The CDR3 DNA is TGTGCCAGCACCCCGACAGAGTTCTCCAACTATGGCTACACCTTC. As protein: CASTPTEFSNYGYTF.

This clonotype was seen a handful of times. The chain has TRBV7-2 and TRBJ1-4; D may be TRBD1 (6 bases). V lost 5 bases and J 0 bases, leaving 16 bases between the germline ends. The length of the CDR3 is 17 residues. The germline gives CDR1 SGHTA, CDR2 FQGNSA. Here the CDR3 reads CASSPWGAAATNEKLFF. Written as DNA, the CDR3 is TGTGCCAGCAGCCCTTGGGGGGCAGCTGCAACTAATGAAAAACTGTTTTTT.

The CDR3 nucleotides are TGTGCCAGCAGGGTTATTCCCACTGAAGCTTTCTTT. This sequence encodes CASRVIPTEAFF. The rearrangement uses TRBV28 and TRBJ1-1, with D unclear. The CDR3 loop spans 12 amino acids. The germline V gene encodes CDR1 MDHEN and CDR2 SYDVKM. V was clipped by 6 bases and J by 4 bases, with 9 bases between them.

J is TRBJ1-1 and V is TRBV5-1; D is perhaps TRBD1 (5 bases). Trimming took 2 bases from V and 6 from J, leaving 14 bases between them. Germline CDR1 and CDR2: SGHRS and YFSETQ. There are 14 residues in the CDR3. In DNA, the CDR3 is TGCGCCAGCAGCTTACATTGGACAATCCCTGAAGCTTTCTTT. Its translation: CASSLHWTIPEAFF.

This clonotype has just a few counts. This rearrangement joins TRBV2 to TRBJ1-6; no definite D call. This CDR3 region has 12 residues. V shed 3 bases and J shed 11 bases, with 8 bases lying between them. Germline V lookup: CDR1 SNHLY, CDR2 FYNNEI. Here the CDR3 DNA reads TGTGCCAGCAGTGACCCCGCGACACCCCTCCACTTT. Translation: CASSDPATPLHF.

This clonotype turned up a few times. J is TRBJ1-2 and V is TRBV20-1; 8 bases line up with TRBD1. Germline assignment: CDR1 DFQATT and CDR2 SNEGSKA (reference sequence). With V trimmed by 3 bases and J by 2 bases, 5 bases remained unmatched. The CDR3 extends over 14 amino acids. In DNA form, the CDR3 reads TGCAGTGCTAGTACGGGACAGGAGAACTATGGCTACACCTTC. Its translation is CSASTGQENYGYTF.

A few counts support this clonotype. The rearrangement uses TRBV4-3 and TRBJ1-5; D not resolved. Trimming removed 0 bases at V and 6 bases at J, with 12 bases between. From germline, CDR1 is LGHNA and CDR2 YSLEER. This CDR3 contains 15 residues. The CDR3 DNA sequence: TGCGCCAGCAGCCAAGAGAGAACACCAAGTCAGCCCCAGCATTTT. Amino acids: CASSQERTPSQPQHF.

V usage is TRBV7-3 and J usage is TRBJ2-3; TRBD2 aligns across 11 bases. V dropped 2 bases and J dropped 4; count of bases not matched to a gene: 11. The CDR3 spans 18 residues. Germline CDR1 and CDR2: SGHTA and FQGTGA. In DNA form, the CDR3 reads TGTGCCAGCAGCTTAGGGCTAGCGGGGGGAAGTGGTCCAGATACGCAGTATTTT. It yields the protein CASSLGLAGGSGPDTQYF.

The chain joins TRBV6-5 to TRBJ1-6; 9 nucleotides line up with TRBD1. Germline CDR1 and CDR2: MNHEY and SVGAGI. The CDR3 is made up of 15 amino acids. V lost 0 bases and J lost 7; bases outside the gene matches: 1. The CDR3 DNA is TGTGCCAGCAGTTACTCGGGACAGGGAAATTCACCCCTCCACTTT. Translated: CASSYSGQGNSPLHF.

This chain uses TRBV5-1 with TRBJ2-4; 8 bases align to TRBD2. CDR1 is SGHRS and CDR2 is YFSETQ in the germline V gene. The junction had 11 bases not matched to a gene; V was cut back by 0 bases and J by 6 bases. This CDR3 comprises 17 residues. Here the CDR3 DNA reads TGCGCCAGCAGCTTGGTAGGGACTAGAGGGGCCGGAAACATTCAGTACTTC. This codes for CASSLVGTRGAGNIQYF.

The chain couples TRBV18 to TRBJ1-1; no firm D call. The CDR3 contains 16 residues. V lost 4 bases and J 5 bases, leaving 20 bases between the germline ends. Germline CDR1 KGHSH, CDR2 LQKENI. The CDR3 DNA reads TGTGCCAGCTCACGAATAGATCAAAGGAGAGGTACTGAAGCTTTCTTT. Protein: CASSRIDQRRGTEAFF. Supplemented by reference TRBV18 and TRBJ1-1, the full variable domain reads NAGVMQNPRHLVRRRGQEARLRCSPMKGHSHVYWYRQLPEEGLKFMVYLQKENIIDESGMPKERFSAEFPKEGPSILRIQQVVRGDSAAYFCASSRIDQRRGTEAFFGQGTRLTVV.

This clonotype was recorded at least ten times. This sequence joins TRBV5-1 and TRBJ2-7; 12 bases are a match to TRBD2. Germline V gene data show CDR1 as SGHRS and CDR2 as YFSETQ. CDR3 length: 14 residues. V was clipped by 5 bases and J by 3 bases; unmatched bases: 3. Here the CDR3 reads CASRLAGGDYEQYF. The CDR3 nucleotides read TGCGCCAGCAGACTAGCGGGGGGCGACTACGAGCAGTACTTC.

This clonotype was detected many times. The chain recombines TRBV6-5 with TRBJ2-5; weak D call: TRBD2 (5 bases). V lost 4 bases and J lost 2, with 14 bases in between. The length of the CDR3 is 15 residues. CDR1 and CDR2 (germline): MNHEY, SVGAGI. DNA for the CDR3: TGTGCCAGCAGTTGGATTACTAGAGGGCAAGAGACCCAGTACTTC. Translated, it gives CASSWITRGQETQYF.

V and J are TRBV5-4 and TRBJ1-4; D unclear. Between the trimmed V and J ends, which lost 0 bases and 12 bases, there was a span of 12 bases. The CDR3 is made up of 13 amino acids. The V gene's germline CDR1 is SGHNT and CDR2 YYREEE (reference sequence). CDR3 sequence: CASSLGLQEELFF. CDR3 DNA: TGTGCCAGCAGCTTGGGACTCCAAGAGGAACTGTTTTTT.

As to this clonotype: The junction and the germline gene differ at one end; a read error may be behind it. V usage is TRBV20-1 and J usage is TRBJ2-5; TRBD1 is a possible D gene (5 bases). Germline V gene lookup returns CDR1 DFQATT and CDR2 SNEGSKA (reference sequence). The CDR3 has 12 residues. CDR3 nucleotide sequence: TGCAGTGCTGGAGACAGAGCGGAGACCCAGTACTTC. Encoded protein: CSAGDRAETQYF.

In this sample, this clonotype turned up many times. In DNA, the CDR3 is TGTGCCAGCAGCCCCCGACAGGGAACGGAAGCTTTCTTT. Its translation is CASSPRQGTEAFF. V and J are TRBV7-2 and TRBJ1-1, with 7 bases matching TRBD1. In germline, CDR1 is SGHTA, CDR2 FQGNSA. This CDR3 is 13 amino acids long. J was trimmed by 8 bases and V by 5 bases; bases with no gene match: 8. Combining the CDR3 with reference TRBV7-2 and TRBJ1-1 gives the whole variable domain GAGVSQSPSNKVTEKGKDVELRCDPISGHTALYWYRQSLGQGLEFLIYFQGNSAPDKSGLPSDRFSAERTGGSVSTLTIQRTQQEDSAVYLCASSPRQGTEAFFGQGTRLTVV.

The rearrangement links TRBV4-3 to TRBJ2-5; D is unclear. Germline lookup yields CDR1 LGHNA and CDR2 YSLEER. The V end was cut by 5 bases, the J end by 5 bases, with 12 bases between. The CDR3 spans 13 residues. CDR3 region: CASSYEAGETQYF. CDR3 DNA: TGCGCCAGCAGCTACGAAGCTGGTGAGACCCAGTACTTC.

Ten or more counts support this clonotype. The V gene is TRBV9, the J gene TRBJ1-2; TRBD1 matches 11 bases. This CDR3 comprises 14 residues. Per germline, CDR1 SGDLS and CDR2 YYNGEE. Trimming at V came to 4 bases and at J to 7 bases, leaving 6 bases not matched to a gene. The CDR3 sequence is CASSTRTGGGGYTF. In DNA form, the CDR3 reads TGTGCCAGCAGCACCCGGACAGGGGGCGGTGGCTACACCTTC.

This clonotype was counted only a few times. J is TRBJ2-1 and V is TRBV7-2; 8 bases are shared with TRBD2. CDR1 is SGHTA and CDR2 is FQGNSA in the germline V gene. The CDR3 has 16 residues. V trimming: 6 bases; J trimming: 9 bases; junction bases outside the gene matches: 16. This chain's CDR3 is CASRPPGLGGLGEQFF. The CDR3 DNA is TGTGCCAGCAGGCCTCCGGGACTAGGAGGTCTGGGTGAGCAGTTCTTC.

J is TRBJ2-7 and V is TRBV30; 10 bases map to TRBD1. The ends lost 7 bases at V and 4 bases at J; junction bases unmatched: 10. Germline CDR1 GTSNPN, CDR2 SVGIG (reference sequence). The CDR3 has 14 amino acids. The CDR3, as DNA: TGTGCCTTCCATCGGGGACAGGGGAAATACGAGCAGTACTTC. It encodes CAFHRGQGKYEQYF.

This CDR3 is CATSRGTGFFGYTF. Here the CDR3 DNA reads TGTGCCACCAGCAGGGGGACCGGGTTTTTTGGCTACACCTTC. The chain joins TRBV15 to TRBJ1-2; D perhaps matches TRBD1 (5 bases). V gave up 3 bases and J gave up 7 bases, with 15 bases separating them. CDR1 is LNHNV and CDR2 is YYDKDF in the germline V gene (reference sequence). CDR3 length: 14 amino acids.

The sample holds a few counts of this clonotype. The CDR3 DNA is TGCAGTGCCGAGCCCCAGCGGGGGTACTACAATGAGCAGTTCTTC. Amino acid sequence: CSAEPQRGYYNEQFF. V usage is TRBV20-1 and J usage is TRBJ2-1, with TRBD2 matching 8 bases. The CDR3 spans 15 residues. The V and J ends lost 6 bases and 3 bases, in that order; junction bases with no gene match: 10. Germline values: CDR1 DFQATT, CDR2 SNEGSKA (reference sequence).

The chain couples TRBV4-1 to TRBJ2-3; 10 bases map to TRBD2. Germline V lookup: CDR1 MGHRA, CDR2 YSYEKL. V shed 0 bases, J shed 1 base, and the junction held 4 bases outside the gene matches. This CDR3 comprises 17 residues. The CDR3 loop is CASSQDFTSGGTDTQYF. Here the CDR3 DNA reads TGCGCCAGCAGCCAAGATTTCACTAGCGGGGGCACAGATACGCAGTATTTT.

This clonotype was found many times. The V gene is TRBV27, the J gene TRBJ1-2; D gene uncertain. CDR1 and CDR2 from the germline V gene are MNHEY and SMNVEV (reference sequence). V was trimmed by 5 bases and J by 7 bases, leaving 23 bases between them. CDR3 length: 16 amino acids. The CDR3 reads CASSGQRSSYIGGYTF. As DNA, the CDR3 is TGTGCCAGCAGTGGCCAACGAAGCTCTTATATCGGTGGCTACACCTTC.

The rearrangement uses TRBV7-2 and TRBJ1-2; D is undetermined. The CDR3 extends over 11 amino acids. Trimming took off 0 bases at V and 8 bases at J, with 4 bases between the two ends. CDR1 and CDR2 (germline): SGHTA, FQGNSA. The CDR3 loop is CASSLARGYTF. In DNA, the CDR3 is TGTGCCAGCAGCTTAGCGCGGGGCTACACCTTC.

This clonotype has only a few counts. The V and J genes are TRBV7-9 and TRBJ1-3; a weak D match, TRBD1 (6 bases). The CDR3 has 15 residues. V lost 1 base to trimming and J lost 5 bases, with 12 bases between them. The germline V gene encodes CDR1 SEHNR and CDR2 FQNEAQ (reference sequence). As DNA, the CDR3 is TGTGCCAGCAGCTTAGGCCAGGGGAAGAGAAACACCATATATTTT. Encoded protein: CASSLGQGKRNTIYF.